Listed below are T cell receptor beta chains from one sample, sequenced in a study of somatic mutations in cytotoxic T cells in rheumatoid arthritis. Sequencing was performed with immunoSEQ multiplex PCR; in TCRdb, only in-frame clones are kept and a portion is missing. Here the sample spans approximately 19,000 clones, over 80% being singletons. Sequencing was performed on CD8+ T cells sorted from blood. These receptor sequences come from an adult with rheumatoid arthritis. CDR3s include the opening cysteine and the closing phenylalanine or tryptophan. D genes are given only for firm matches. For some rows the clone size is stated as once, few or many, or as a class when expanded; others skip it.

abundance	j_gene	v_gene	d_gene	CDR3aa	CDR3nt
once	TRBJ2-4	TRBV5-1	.	CASSPSSGNIQYF	TGCGCCAGCAGTCCAAGCTCAGGTAACATTCAGTACTTC
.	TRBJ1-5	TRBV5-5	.	CASSRGAPYSNQPQHF	TGTGCCAGCAGCCGGGGGGCCCCCTATAGCAATCAGCCCCAGCATTTT
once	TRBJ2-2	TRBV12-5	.	CASGLVLLEGPGELFF	TGTGCTAGTGGTTTGGTCCTCCTTGAGGGGCCCGGGGAGCTGTTTTTT
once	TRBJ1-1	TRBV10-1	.	CASSPGHYLNTEAFF	TGCGCCAGCAGCCCCGGACATTACCTGAACACTGAAGCTTTCTTT
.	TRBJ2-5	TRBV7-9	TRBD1	CASSSTGNPQETQYF	TGTGCCAGCAGCTCGACAGGGAACCCACAAGAGACCCAGTACTTC
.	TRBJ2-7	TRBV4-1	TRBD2	CASSRTLAGGAYEQYF	TGCGCCAGCAGCCGAACACTAGCGGGGGGAGCCTACGAGCAGTACTTC
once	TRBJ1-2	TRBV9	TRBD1	CASSHWDRANYGYTF	TGTGCCAGCAGCCACTGGGACAGGGCCAACTATGGCTACACCTTC
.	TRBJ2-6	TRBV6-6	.	CASSPQVPGANVLTF	TGTGCCAGCAGTCCACAGGTACCTGGGGCCAACGTCCTGACTTTC
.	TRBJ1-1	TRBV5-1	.	CASSLAQGLANTEAFF	TGCGCCAGCAGCTTGGCTCAGGGCTTGGCGAACACTGAAGCTTTCTTT
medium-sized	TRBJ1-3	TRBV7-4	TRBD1	CASSLGDRGRRNTIYF	TGTGCCAGCAGCTTAGGGGACAGGGGGCGAAGAAACACCATATATTTT
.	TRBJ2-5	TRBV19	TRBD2	CASSIRLAGDQETQYF	TGTGCCAGTAGTATACGACTAGCGGGGGACCAAGAGACCCAGTACTTC
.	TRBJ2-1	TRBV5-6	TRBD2	CASSLTSGGLIEQFF	TGTGCCAGCAGCTTGACTAGCGGGGGGTTGATTGAGCAGTTCTTC
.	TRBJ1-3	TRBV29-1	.	CSVFTGSGNTIYF	TGCAGCGTTTTCACAGGGTCTGGAAACACCATATATTTT